A selection of T cell receptor beta chains follows, all from one sample in a study of T cell responses to AZD1222 COVID-19 vaccine. Clones were read by immunoSEQ multiplex PCR, and TCRdb kept only the in-frame ones, dropping some. Found here are 65,000 to 75,000 clones, roughly 84% of them singletons; the top ten hold 21%. The material was peripheral blood, obtained on day 0 of AZD1222 vaccination. These receptors were taken from an adult in good health. Both conserved end residues are part of each CDR3. A D gene is named only where the DNA matches it firmly. A row's size may be missing; if present it is once, few, many or a size class.

clone_size: .
v_call: TRBV6-2/TRBV6-3
d_call: .
j_call: TRBJ1-1
cdr3_aa: CASSRQMNTEAFF
cdr3_nt: TGTGCCAGCAGCAGACAGATGAACACTGAAGCTTTCTTT

clone_size: .
v_call: TRBV19
d_call: .
j_call: TRBJ1-2
cdr3_aa: CASSGAAGRIRGYTF
cdr3_nt: TGTGCCAGTAGTGGTGCGGCAGGGAGAATTCGTGGCTACACCTTC

clone_size: .
v_call: TRBV28
d_call: .
j_call: TRBJ2-2
cdr3_aa: CATKTPRDTGELFF
cdr3_nt: TGTGCCACCAAGACCCCCCGGGACACCGGGGAGCTGTTTTTT

clone_size: few
v_call: TRBV7-3
d_call: .
j_call: TRBJ2-3
cdr3_aa: CASSTTGRVTDTQYF
cdr3_nt: TGTGCCAGCAGCACAACAGGGAGGGTCACAGATACGCAGTATTTT

clone_size: .
v_call: TRBV6-6
d_call: .
j_call: TRBJ2-7
cdr3_aa: CASSYSRAGPRYEQYF
cdr3_nt: TGTGCCAGCAGTTACTCGAGGGCAGGGCCCCGCTACGAGCAGTACTTC

clone_size: .
v_call: TRBV18
d_call: .
j_call: TRBJ1-4
cdr3_aa: CATTGMAEKLFF
cdr3_nt: TGTGCCACCACCGGGATGGCTGAAAAACTGTTTTTT

clone_size: .
v_call: TRBV27
d_call: .
j_call: TRBJ2-7
cdr3_aa: CASSLSSGIHEQYF
cdr3_nt: TGTGCCAGCAGTTTATCTTCAGGTATCCACGAGCAGTACTTC

clone_size: .
v_call: TRBV5-6
d_call: .
j_call: TRBJ2-1
cdr3_aa: CASSPGIEQFF
cdr3_nt: TGTGCCAGCAGCCCAGGGATTGAGCAGTTCTTC

clone_size: .
v_call: TRBV5-5
d_call: .
j_call: TRBJ2-7
cdr3_aa: CASSLGTGPHEQYF
cdr3_nt: TGTGCCAGCAGCTTGGGAACAGGGCCCCACGAGCAGTACTTC

clone_size: .
v_call: TRBV29-1
d_call: .
j_call: TRBJ2-7
cdr3_aa: CSVEAGPYEQYF
cdr3_nt: TGCAGCGTTGAAGCGGGACCCTACGAGCAGTACTTC

clone_size: .
v_call: TRBV7-3
d_call: TRBD1
j_call: TRBJ1-1
cdr3_aa: CASSLDRDNTEAFF
cdr3_nt: TGTGCCAGCAGCTTAGACAGGGACAACACTGAAGCTTTCTTT

clone_size: .
v_call: TRBV11-2
d_call: .
j_call: TRBJ1-2
cdr3_aa: CASSSKPVPYGYTF
cdr3_nt: TGTGCCAGCAGCTCCAAACCGGTCCCCTATGGCTACACCTTC

clone_size: .
v_call: TRBV5-5
d_call: .
j_call: TRBJ2-7
cdr3_aa: CASSGTRRGQYF
cdr3_nt: TGTGCCAGCAGCGGGACTCGAAGAGGGCAGTACTTC

clone_size: .
v_call: TRBV6-2/TRBV6-3
d_call: .
j_call: TRBJ1-5
cdr3_aa: CASSSEDRDPQGQPQHF
cdr3_nt: TGTGCCAGCAGTTCCGAAGACAGAGACCCTCAAGGGCAGCCCCAGCATTTT

clone_size: .
v_call: TRBV11-2
d_call: .
j_call: TRBJ1-1
cdr3_aa: CASSLDRREAFF
cdr3_nt: TGTGCCAGCAGCTTAGATCGGCGGGAAGCTTTCTTT

clone_size: .
v_call: TRBV18
d_call: TRBD2
j_call: TRBJ2-3
cdr3_aa: CASSPILGGADTQYF
cdr3_nt: TGTGCCAGCTCACCAATCCTGGGGGGGGCAGATACGCAGTATTTT

clone_size: .
v_call: TRBV9
d_call: .
j_call: TRBJ1-2
cdr3_aa: CASSVGVPTDGYTF
cdr3_nt: TGTGCCAGCAGCGTAGGCGTCCCGACAGATGGCTACACCTTC

clone_size: .
v_call: TRBV3-1/TRBV3-2
d_call: .
j_call: TRBJ2-1
cdr3_aa: CASSLTGLANEQFF
cdr3_nt: TGTGCCAGCAGTTTAACTGGCCTAGCGAATGAGCAGTTCTTC

clone_size: .
v_call: TRBV9
d_call: .
j_call: TRBJ1-4
cdr3_aa: CASSVGGFSEKLFF
cdr3_nt: TGTGCCAGCAGCGTAGGGGGTTTTTCTGAAAAACTGTTTTTT

clone_size: .
v_call: TRBV4-3
d_call: .
j_call: TRBJ2-5
cdr3_aa: CASSQEWGLLQETQYF
cdr3_nt: TGCGCCAGCAGCCAAGAATGGGGGCTCCTCCAAGAGACCCAGTACTTC

clone_size: .
v_call: TRBV19
d_call: .
j_call: TRBJ1-4
cdr3_aa: CASSIVDGGVGFRKLFF
cdr3_nt: TGTGCCAGTAGTATAGTCGATGGGGGGGTAGGTTTTCGAAAACTGTTTTTT

clone_size: .
v_call: TRBV21-1
d_call: .
j_call: TRBJ2-7
cdr3_aa: CASSPVDRGLPAYEQYF
cdr3_nt: TGTGCCAGCAGCCCTGTGGACAGGGGGCTGCCGGCCTACGAGCAGTACTTC

clone_size: .
v_call: TRBV12-3/TRBV12-4
d_call: .
j_call: TRBJ2-3
cdr3_aa: CASSLSPTDTQYF
cdr3_nt: TGTGCCAGCAGTTTGTCCCCCACAGATACGCAGTATTTT

clone_size: once
v_call: TRBV14
d_call: .
j_call: TRBJ2-7
cdr3_aa: CASSQGGLLYEQYF
cdr3_nt: TGTGCCAGCAGCCAGGGGGGATTACTCTACGAGCAGTACTTC

clone_size: .
v_call: TRBV27
d_call: TRBD1
j_call: TRBJ2-1
cdr3_aa: CASSFSDRGGNEQFF
cdr3_nt: TGTGCCAGCAGTTTCTCGGACAGGGGGGGAAATGAGCAGTTCTTC

clone_size: .
v_call: TRBV27
d_call: TRBD1
j_call: TRBJ1-6
cdr3_aa: CASSLLIRGQSPLHF
cdr3_nt: TGTGCCAGCAGTTTACTGATTAGGGGGCAATCACCCCTCCACTTT

clone_size: few
v_call: TRBV5-1
d_call: TRBD1
j_call: TRBJ1-2
cdr3_aa: CASSLEPGGRYGYTF
cdr3_nt: TGCGCCAGCAGCTTGGAACCAGGGGGCCGTTATGGCTACACCTTC

clone_size: .
v_call: TRBV6-2/TRBV6-3
d_call: .
j_call: TRBJ1-1
cdr3_aa: CASSLDGYEAFF
cdr3_nt: TGTGCCAGCAGCCTCGACGGGTATGAAGCTTTCTTT

clone_size: .
v_call: TRBV24-1
d_call: .
j_call: TRBJ2-7
cdr3_aa: CATSGGSYEQYF
cdr3_nt: TGTGCCACCAGTGGAGGCTCCTACGAGCAGTACTTC

clone_size: .
v_call: TRBV27
d_call: .
j_call: TRBJ2-1
cdr3_aa: CASTGGAGGRSSYNEQFF
cdr3_nt: TGTGCCAGCACAGGGGGGGCAGGGGGCAGGAGCTCCTACAATGAGCAGTTCTTC

clone_size: once
v_call: TRBV13
d_call: TRBD2
j_call: TRBJ2-7
cdr3_aa: CASSFRLAGEHEQYF
cdr3_nt: TGTGCCAGCAGCTTCCGACTAGCGGGAGAACACGAGCAGTACTTC

clone_size: .
v_call: TRBV21-1
d_call: .
j_call: TRBJ1-1
cdr3_aa: CASMGGLNTEAFF
cdr3_nt: TGTGCCAGCATGGGGGGGCTGAACACTGAAGCTTTCTTT

clone_size: few
v_call: TRBV20-1
d_call: .
j_call: TRBJ2-7
cdr3_aa: CSADRDYEQYF
cdr3_nt: TGCAGTGCAGACCGGGACTACGAGCAGTACTTC

clone_size: .
v_call: TRBV10-1
d_call: .
j_call: TRBJ2-3
cdr3_aa: CASSVDLFNTQYF
cdr3_nt: TGCGCCAGCAGCGTCGACCTATTTAATACGCAGTATTTT

clone_size: .
v_call: TRBV19
d_call: TRBD2
j_call: TRBJ2-2
cdr3_aa: CASSLAGGPGELFF
cdr3_nt: TGTGCCAGTAGTCTAGCGGGAGGCCCCGGGGAGCTGTTTTTT

clone_size: .
v_call: TRBV11-2
d_call: .
j_call: TRBJ1-4
cdr3_aa: CASSLNLNEKLFF
cdr3_nt: TGTGCCAGCAGCCTAAACCTCAATGAAAAACTGTTTTTT

clone_size: .
v_call: TRBV7-9
d_call: .
j_call: TRBJ1-2
cdr3_aa: CASSHGPGGYTF
cdr3_nt: TGTGCCAGCAGCCACGGGCCTGGTGGCTACACCTTC

clone_size: once
v_call: TRBV28
d_call: TRBD1
j_call: TRBJ2-7
cdr3_aa: CASSGPGTGGITYEQYF
cdr3_nt: TGTGCCAGCAGTGGCCCCGGGACAGGGGGTATAACCTACGAGCAGTACTTC

clone_size: .
v_call: TRBV29-1
d_call: .
j_call: TRBJ2-7
cdr3_aa: CSVEGPHSYEQYF
cdr3_nt: TGCAGCGTTGAGGGACCTCACTCCTACGAGCAGTACTTC

clone_size: .
v_call: TRBV7-9
d_call: .
j_call: TRBJ1-1
cdr3_aa: CASSHRTAVNTEAFF
cdr3_nt: TGTGCCAGCAGCCACCGGACGGCCGTGAACACTGAAGCTTTCTTT

clone_size: .
v_call: TRBV12-3/TRBV12-4
d_call: .
j_call: TRBJ1-6
cdr3_aa: CASSLTWDSPLHF
cdr3_nt: TGTGCCAGCAGTTTAACCTGGGATTCACCCCTCCACTTT

clone_size: .
v_call: TRBV7-2
d_call: .
j_call: TRBJ2-3
cdr3_aa: CASSLGWEWGDTQYF
cdr3_nt: TGTGCCAGCAGCTTGGGGTGGGAGTGGGGAGATACGCAGTATTTT

clone_size: .
v_call: TRBV25-1
d_call: .
j_call: TRBJ1-1
cdr3_aa: CASNRQNEAFF
cdr3_nt: TGTGCCAGCAATAGACAAAATGAAGCTTTCTTT

clone_size: .
v_call: TRBV7-2
d_call: .
j_call: TRBJ2-1
cdr3_aa: CASSLEPYNEQFF
cdr3_nt: TGTGCCAGCAGCTTGGAGCCCTACAATGAGCAGTTCTTC

clone_size: .
v_call: TRBV6-5
d_call: .
j_call: TRBJ2-5
cdr3_aa: CASKIVSGSWETQYF
cdr3_nt: TGTGCCAGCAAGATCGTATCGGGTTCTTGGGAGACCCAGTACTTC

clone_size: .
v_call: TRBV30
d_call: TRBD1
j_call: TRBJ2-4
cdr3_aa: CAWSRQGLDIQYF
cdr3_nt: TGTGCCTGGAGTCGACAGGGTTTGGACATTCAGTACTTC

clone_size: .
v_call: TRBV7-2
d_call: .
j_call: TRBJ1-6
cdr3_aa: CASSLNRLSSEPLHF
cdr3_nt: TGTGCCAGCAGCTTAAATAGGTTAAGCAGCGAACCCCTCCACTTT

clone_size: .
v_call: TRBV27
d_call: .
j_call: TRBJ2-2
cdr3_aa: CASSLREGATGELFF
cdr3_nt: TGTGCCAGCAGTTTGAGGGAAGGGGCCACCGGGGAGCTGTTTTTT

clone_size: .
v_call: TRBV14
d_call: .
j_call: TRBJ1-3
cdr3_aa: CATSRGNTIYF
cdr3_nt: TGTGCCACTTCTCGGGGAAACACCATATATTTT

clone_size: few
v_call: TRBV28
d_call: .
j_call: TRBJ1-5
cdr3_aa: CASRGKLSNQPQHF
cdr3_nt: TGTGCCAGCAGAGGGAAACTTAGCAATCAGCCCCAGCATTTT

clone_size: .
v_call: TRBV27
d_call: TRBD1
j_call: TRBJ1-5
cdr3_aa: CASKRDSYSNQPQHF
cdr3_nt: TGTGCCAGCAAAAGGGACAGTTATAGCAATCAGCCCCAGCATTTT

clone_size: many
v_call: TRBV6-5
d_call: TRBD1
j_call: TRBJ2-7
cdr3_aa: CASGLLGQGSYEQYF
cdr3_nt: TGTGCCAGCGGACTCCTAGGACAGGGCTCCTACGAGCAGTACTTC

clone_size: .
v_call: TRBV7-3
d_call: .
j_call: TRBJ1-1
cdr3_aa: CASSSGTNTEAFF
cdr3_nt: TGTGCCAGCAGCTCTGGCACGAACACTGAAGCTTTCTTT